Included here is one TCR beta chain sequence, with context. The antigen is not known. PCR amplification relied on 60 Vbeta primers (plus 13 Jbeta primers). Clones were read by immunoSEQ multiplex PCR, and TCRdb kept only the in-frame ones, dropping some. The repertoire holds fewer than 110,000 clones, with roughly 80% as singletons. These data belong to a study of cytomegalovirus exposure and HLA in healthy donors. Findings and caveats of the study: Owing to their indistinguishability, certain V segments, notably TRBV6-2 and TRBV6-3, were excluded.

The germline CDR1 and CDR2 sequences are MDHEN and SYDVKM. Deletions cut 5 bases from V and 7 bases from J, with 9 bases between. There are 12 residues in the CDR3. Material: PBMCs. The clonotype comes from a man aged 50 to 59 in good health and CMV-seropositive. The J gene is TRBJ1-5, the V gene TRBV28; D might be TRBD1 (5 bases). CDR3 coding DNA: TGTGCCAGCAGTCAGGGCTGGCAGCCCCAGCATTTT. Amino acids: CASSQGWQPQHF.